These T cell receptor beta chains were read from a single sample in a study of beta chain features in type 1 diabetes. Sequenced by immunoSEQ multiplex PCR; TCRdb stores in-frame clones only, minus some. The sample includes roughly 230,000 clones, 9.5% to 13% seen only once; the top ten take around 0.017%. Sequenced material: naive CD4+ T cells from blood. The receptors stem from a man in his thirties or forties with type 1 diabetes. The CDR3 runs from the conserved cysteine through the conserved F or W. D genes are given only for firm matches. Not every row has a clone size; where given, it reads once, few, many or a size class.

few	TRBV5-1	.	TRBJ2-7	CASSLNRANEQYF	TGCGCCAGCAGCTTAAACAGGGCAAACGAGCAGTACTTC
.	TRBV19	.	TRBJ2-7	CASSMSQGGSYEQYF	TGTGCCAGTAGTATGTCTCAGGGGGGCTCCTACGAGCAGTACTTC
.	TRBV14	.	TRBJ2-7	CASSQGRTNEQYF	TGTGCCAGCAGCCAGGGGCGAACCAACGAGCAGTACTTC
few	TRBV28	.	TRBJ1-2	CASSAQGPYGYTF	TGTGCCAGCAGCGCACAGGGTCCGTATGGCTACACCTTC
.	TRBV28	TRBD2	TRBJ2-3	CASRLAGHSSTDTQYF	TGTGCCAGCAGACTAGCGGGGCATTCTAGCACAGATACGCAGTATTTT
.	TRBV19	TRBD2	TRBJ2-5	CASKGGLAVQETQYF	TGTGCCTCGAAAGGGGGACTAGCGGTTCAAGAGACCCAGTACTTC
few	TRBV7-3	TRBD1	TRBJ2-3	CASSLSPGQGLNTQYF	TGTGCCAGCAGCTTATCCCCCGGACAGGGGCTAAATACGCAGTATTTT
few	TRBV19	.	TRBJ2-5	CATTGQSSPETQYF	TGTGCCACCACAGGGCAGAGCAGCCCAGAGACCCAGTACTTC
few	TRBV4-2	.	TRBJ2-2	CASSQDQDYGELFF	TGTGCCAGCAGCCAAGACCAGGATTACGGGGAGCTGTTTTTT
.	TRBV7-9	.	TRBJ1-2	CASSELTGRHGYTF	TGTGCCAGCAGCGAGCTGACAGGTCGTCATGGCTACACCTTC
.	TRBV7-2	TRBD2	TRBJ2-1	CASSRYSGGEQFF	TGTGCCAGCAGCCGATATAGCGGGGGTGAGCAGTTCTTC
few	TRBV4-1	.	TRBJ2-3	CASSQGPTEGDTQYF	TGCGCCAGCAGCCAAGGACCGACGGAGGGAGATACGCAGTATTTT
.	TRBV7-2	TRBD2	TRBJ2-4	CASSPGGSIQYF	TGTGCCAGCAGCCCGGGGGGTAGCATTCAGTACTTC
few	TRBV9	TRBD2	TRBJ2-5	CASSAQAGQETQYF	TGTGCCAGCAGCGCTCAAGCGGGGCAAGAGACCCAGTACTTC
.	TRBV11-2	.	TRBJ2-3	CASSFTGADTQYF	TGTGCCAGCAGCTTCACGGGGGCAGATACGCAGTATTTT
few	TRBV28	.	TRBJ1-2	CASSSYPEPYGYTF	TGTGCCAGCAGTTCCTACCCGGAGCCCTATGGCTACACCTTC
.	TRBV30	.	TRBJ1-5	CAWSSGVADQPQHF	TGTGCCTGGAGTTCAGGGGTTGCTGATCAGCCCCAGCATTTT
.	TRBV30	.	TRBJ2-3	CAWSVGQWFTDTQYF	TGTGCCTGGAGTGTTGGACAGTGGTTCACAGATACGCAGTATTTT
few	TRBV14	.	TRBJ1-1	CASSPTGIEAFF	TGTGCCAGCAGCCCGACAGGCATTGAAGCTTTCTTT
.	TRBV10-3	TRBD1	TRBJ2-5	CAISESSDRVYQETQYF	TGTGCCATCAGTGAGTCGTCTGACAGGGTCTACCAAGAGACCCAGTACTTC
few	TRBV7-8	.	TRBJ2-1	CASSPNSGISYNEQFF	TGTGCCAGCAGCCCTAACTCAGGGATATCCTACAATGAGCAGTTCTTC
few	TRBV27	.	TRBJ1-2	CASSLTPSYGYTF	TGTGCCAGCAGTTTAACACCATCCTATGGCTACACCTTC
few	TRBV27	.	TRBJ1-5	CASSPRVPEEPQHF	TGTGCCAGCAGCCCCAGGGTACCGGAAGAGCCCCAGCATTTT